These T cell receptor beta chains were read from a single sample in a study of human T cells and chemical hapten exposure. TCRdb re-called the RACE reads through MiXCR, storing one row per CDR3 protein. The sample lists tens of thousands of distinct CDR3 sequences, about a tenth seen once, with 6.8% in the top ten. The specimen was whole blood, collected in connection with sensitization to the hapten diphenylcyclopropenone (DPC). Receptor source: a woman aged 45-65 years with alopecia areata. Some clones in this sample may be carry-over from other donors' samples. The CDR3 runs from the conserved cysteine through the conserved F or W. Each record gives: D gene, J gene, V gene, clone size, CDR3 DNA, CDR3 protein. The D gene is left open where the match is weak. Clone sizes are given selectively: once, few, many, or a class where the clone is expanded.

d_gene: NA; j_gene: TRBJ1-4; v_gene: TRBV6-6; abundance: NA; CDR3nt: TGTGCCAGCAGTTACTCGAGGTCAGGGGAGGAAGAAAAACTGTTTTTT; CDR3aa: CASSYSRSGEEEKLFF
d_gene: TRBD1; j_gene: TRBJ2-4; v_gene: TRBV12-3/TRBV12-4; abundance: NA; CDR3nt: TGTGCCAGCAGGCGGACAGGGATAAACATTCAGTACTTC; CDR3aa: CASRRTGINIQYF
d_gene: TRBD1; j_gene: TRBJ1-4; v_gene: TRBV12-3/TRBV12-4; abundance: many; CDR3nt: TGTGCCAGCAGAGTTCGGGACAGGGGGGATGAAAAACTGTTTTTT; CDR3aa: CASRVRDRGDEKLFF
d_gene: TRBD2; j_gene: TRBJ2-3; v_gene: TRBV20-1; abundance: NA; CDR3nt: TGCAGTGCTCAAGCGGGAGTGGCAGATACGCAGTATTTT; CDR3aa: CSAQAGVADTQYF
d_gene: TRBD2; j_gene: TRBJ2-1; v_gene: TRBV18; abundance: few; CDR3nt: TGTGCCAGCTCACCACCGTTAGGACTAGCGGGAGGTTCCTACAATGAGCAGTTCTTC; CDR3aa: CASSPPLGLAGGSYNEQFF
d_gene: NA; j_gene: TRBJ2-7; v_gene: TRBV11-2; abundance: few; CDR3nt: TGTGCCAGCAGCCCAATGACAGTCGTCTCCTACGAGCAGTACTTC; CDR3aa: CASSPMTVVSYEQYF
d_gene: NA; j_gene: TRBJ2-7; v_gene: TRBV10-3; abundance: few; CDR3nt: TGTGCCATCAGTGAGTCGGGGTACGAGCAGTACTTC; CDR3aa: CAISESGYEQYF
d_gene: TRBD2; j_gene: TRBJ2-4; v_gene: TRBV6-1; abundance: many; CDR3nt: TGTGCCAGCAGTGAAGGGACAATCTCCCGGGGGGACATTCAGTACTTC; CDR3aa: CASSEGTISRGDIQYF
d_gene: TRBD2; j_gene: TRBJ2-1; v_gene: TRBV7-2; abundance: many; CDR3nt: TGTGCCAGCAGCTTCACTAGCGGTCACAATGAGCAGTTCTTC; CDR3aa: CASSFTSGHNEQFF
d_gene: TRBD1; j_gene: TRBJ2-5; v_gene: TRBV7-9; abundance: many; CDR3nt: TGTGCCAGCGGGTCTCGCCCGGACAGGGACTCTGGTACCCAGTACTTC; CDR3aa: CASGSRPDRDSGTQYF
d_gene: TRBD2; j_gene: TRBJ2-5; v_gene: TRBV29-1; abundance: many; CDR3nt: TGCAGCGTTGCCCCGGGACTAGCGGGAGGAGAGACCCAGTACTTC; CDR3aa: CSVAPGLAGGETQYF
d_gene: NA; j_gene: TRBJ2-5; v_gene: TRBV18; abundance: many; CDR3nt: TGTGCCAGCTCACCATCATGGTACGAACAAGAGACCCAGTACTTC; CDR3aa: CASSPSWYEQETQYF
d_gene: NA; j_gene: TRBJ2-3; v_gene: TRBV7-9; abundance: many; CDR3nt: TGTGCCAGCAGCTTTAGCCTAGATACGCAGTATTTT; CDR3aa: CASSFSLDTQYF
d_gene: NA; j_gene: TRBJ1-1; v_gene: TRBV5-1; abundance: once; CDR3nt: TGCGCCAGCAGCAGCAACAGGAACACTGAAGCTTTCTTT; CDR3aa: CASSSNRNTEAFF
d_gene: NA; j_gene: TRBJ2-3; v_gene: TRBV10-3; abundance: many; CDR3nt: TGTGCCATCAGTGGAGGGGGAGATACGCAGTATTTT; CDR3aa: CAISGGGDTQYF
d_gene: NA; j_gene: TRBJ1-1; v_gene: TRBV29-1; abundance: NA; CDR3nt: TGCAGCGTTGAAGACTCCGGCTTTTTAGCTTTCTTT; CDR3aa: CSVEDSGFLAFF
d_gene: NA; j_gene: TRBJ2-5; v_gene: TRBV19; abundance: many; CDR3nt: TGTGCCAGTAGTTTCATAGCGGATCAAGAGACCCAGTACTTC; CDR3aa: CASSFIADQETQYF
d_gene: NA; j_gene: TRBJ2-1; v_gene: TRBV2; abundance: many; CDR3nt: TGTGCCAGCAGTGGCGAGAGGACTCAGAAGAATGAGCAGTTCTTC; CDR3aa: CASSGERTQKNEQFF